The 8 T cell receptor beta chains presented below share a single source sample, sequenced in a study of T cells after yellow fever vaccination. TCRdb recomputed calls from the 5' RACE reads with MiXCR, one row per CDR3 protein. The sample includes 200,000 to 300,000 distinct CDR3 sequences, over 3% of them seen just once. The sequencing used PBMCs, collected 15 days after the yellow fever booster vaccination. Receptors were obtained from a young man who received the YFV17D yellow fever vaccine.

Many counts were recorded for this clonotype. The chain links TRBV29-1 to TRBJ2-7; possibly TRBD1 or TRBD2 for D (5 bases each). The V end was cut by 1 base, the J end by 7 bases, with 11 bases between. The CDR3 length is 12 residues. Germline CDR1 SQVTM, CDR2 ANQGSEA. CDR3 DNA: TGCAGCGTTGAAGGAGGGGCGTCGGAGCAGTACTTC. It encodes CSVEGGASEQYF.

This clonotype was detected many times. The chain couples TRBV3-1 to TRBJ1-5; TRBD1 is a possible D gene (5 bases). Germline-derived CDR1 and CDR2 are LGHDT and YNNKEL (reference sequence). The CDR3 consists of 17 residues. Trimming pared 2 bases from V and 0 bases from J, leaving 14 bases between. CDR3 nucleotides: TGTGCCAGCAGCCAACAGGGTATCGGATATAGCAATCAGCCCCAGCATTTT. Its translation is CASSQQGIGYSNQPQHF.

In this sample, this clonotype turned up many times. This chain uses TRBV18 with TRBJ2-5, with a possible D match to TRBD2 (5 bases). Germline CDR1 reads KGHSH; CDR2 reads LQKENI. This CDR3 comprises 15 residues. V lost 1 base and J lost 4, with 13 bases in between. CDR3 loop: CASSPQGPGGETQYF. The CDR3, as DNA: TGTGCCAGCTCACCACAGGGTCCAGGAGGAGAGACCCAGTACTTC.

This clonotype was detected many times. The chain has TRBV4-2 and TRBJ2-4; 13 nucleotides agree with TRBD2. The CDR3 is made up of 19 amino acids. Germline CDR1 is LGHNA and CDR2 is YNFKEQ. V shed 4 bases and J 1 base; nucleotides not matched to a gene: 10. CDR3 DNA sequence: TGTGCCAGCAGCCCGACACTAGCGGGGGGGCTTGGGGCCAAAAACATTCAGTACTTC. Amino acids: CASSPTLAGGLGAKNIQYF.

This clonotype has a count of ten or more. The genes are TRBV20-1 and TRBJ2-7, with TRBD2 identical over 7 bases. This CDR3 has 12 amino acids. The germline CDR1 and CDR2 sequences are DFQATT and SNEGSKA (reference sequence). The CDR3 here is CIPMGGTYEQYV. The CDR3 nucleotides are TGCATTCCCATGGGGGGGACCTACGAGCAGTACGTC.

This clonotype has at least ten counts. The CDR3 is CASSIQGAGTEAFF. The CDR3 region has the DNA TGTGCCAGCAGCATACAGGGGGCAGGCACTGAAGCTTTCTTT. This sequence joins TRBV7-3 and TRBJ1-1; 9 bases are shared with TRBD1. Germline V gives CDR1 SGHTA, CDR2 FQGTGA. J was trimmed by 4 bases and V by 5 bases; bases with no gene match: 5. The CDR3 loop spans 14 amino acids.

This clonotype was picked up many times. CDR3 region: CASSQETLAGGRYTDTQYF. CDR3 nucleotides: TGTGCCAGCAGCCAAGAGACACTAGCGGGGGGCCGGTACACAGATACGCAGTATTTT. The chain couples TRBV4-2 to TRBJ2-3, with 12 bases aligning to TRBD2. The ends lost 0 bases at V and 2 bases at J; junction bases unmatched: 9. Germline lookup yields CDR1 LGHNA and CDR2 YNFKEQ. This CDR3 spans 19 amino acids.

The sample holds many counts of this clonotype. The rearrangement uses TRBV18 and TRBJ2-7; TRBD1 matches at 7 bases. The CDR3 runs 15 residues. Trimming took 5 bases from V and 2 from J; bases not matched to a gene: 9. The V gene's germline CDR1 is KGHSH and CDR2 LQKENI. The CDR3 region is CASSSGRGSPYEQYV. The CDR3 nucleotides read TGTGCCAGCTCATCGGGCAGGGGGAGTCCCTACGAGCAGTACGTC.